The 10 T cell receptor beta chains given below trace back to one sample, sequenced in a study of blood T cells in healthy people across ages. The use of a sample-barcoded 5' primer and a J-beta primer mix characterized a second PCR of about 7 to 12 cycles. MiXCR was run by TCRdb on the 5' RACE reads, yielding one entry per CDR3 protein. This table holds about 1.5 million distinct CDR3 sequences, about 42% found once. The source material was blood. The receptors come from a woman between 18 and 29 years old in good health.

In DNA, the CDR3 is TGTGCCAGCAGCCAAGATGAAGTGCCAGCGAGAGCTTTCTTT. It specifies CASSQDEVPARAFF. V gene TRBV14 combines with J gene TRBJ1-1, with D uncertain. The germline V gene encodes CDR1 SGHDN and CDR2 FVKESK. This CDR3 comprises 14 residues. The V gene lost 0 bases and the J gene lost 10 bases, with 15 bases spanning the gap.

The chain is built from TRBV20-1 and TRBJ2-5, with D perhaps matching TRBD2 (7 bases). Germline lookup yields CDR1 DFQATT and CDR2 SNEGSKA (reference sequence). With 4 bases removed from V and 2 bases from J, the gap between germline ends came to 11 bases. This CDR3 is 13 amino acids long. This CDR3 is CSAKAGAQETQYF. The CDR3 nucleotides are TGCAGTGCTAAGGCGGGGGCACAAGAGACCCAGTACTTC.

Many counts were recorded for this clonotype. This sequence joins TRBV2 and TRBJ2-3, with a possible D match to TRBD2 (6 bases). The germline V and J ends were trimmed by 6 bases and 1 base, with 11 bases remaining between them. This CDR3 is 14 amino acids long. Germline V lookup: CDR1 SNHLY, CDR2 FYNNEI. In DNA, the CDR3 is TGTGCCAGCAGCACCCTAGCGCGCACAGATACGCAGTATTTT. Residues: CASSTLARTDTQYF.

The J gene is TRBJ1-1, the V gene TRBV6-5; perhaps TRBD1 as D (5 bases). Per the germline V gene, CDR1 is MNHEY and CDR2 is SVGAGI. V lost 0 bases to trimming and J lost 2 bases, with 13 bases between them. CDR3 size: 16 residues. The CDR3: CASSYSGQGVNTEAFF. The CDR3 DNA follows: TGTGCCAGCAGTTACTCAGGCCAGGGAGTAAACACTGAAGCTTTCTTT.

This clonotype was seen just once. The chain employs TRBV28 and TRBJ1-1; D perhaps matches TRBD1 (6 bases). The CDR3 length is 14 residues. Trimming stripped 7 bases from V and 4 bases from J, with 16 bases between. Per the germline V gene, CDR1 is MDHEN and CDR2 is SYDVKM. Here the CDR3 reads CASILRGASTEAFF. CDR3 bases: TGTGCCAGCATCCTAAGGGGGGCGAGCACTGAAGCTTTCTTT.

The sample holds a few counts of this clonotype. The CDR3 is CASSLPRKSSYNEQFF. DNA for the CDR3: TGTGCCAGCAGCTTACCCCGTAAAAGCTCCTACAATGAGCAGTTCTTC. The J gene is TRBJ2-1, the V gene TRBV7-2; D gene uncertain. CDR3 length: 16 amino acids. Germline V gene sequence: CDR1 SGHTA, CDR2 FQGNSA. V was clipped by 2 bases and J by 0 bases, with 11 bases between them.

This chain joins TRBV4-1 and TRBJ2-6; tentatively, D is TRBD2 (5 bases). Germline CDR1 reads MGHRA; CDR2 reads YSYEKL. V dropped 5 bases and J dropped 0 bases, with 17 bases sitting between them. The CDR3 has 18 amino acids. The CDR3 coding sequence is TGCGCCAGCAGCAACCCTAGACTCGGGGTCTCTGGGGCCAACGTCCTGACTTTC. Protein sequence: CASSNPRLGVSGANVLTF.

This rearrangement joins TRBV18 to TRBJ2-1; the D gene is possibly TRBD1 (6 bases). CDR3 length: 15 residues. In germline, CDR1 is KGHSH, CDR2 LQKENI. Trimming cost V 6 bases and J 4 bases, with 16 bases left between them. CDR3 in amino acids: CASSLGQGKYNEQFF. The CDR3 region has the DNA TGTGCCAGCTCTCTTGGCCAGGGGAAGTACAATGAGCAGTTCTTC.

This clonotype was detected only a few times. The V and J genes are TRBV7-2 and TRBJ2-3; D ambiguous. The CDR3 runs to 12 residues. CDR1 and CDR2 from the germline V gene are SGHTA and FQGNSA. V gave up 5 bases and J gave up 8 bases, with 11 bases separating them. CDR3 nucleotides: TGTGCCAGCAGCCCGACGGGCGCTACGCAGTATTTT. Its translation is CASSPTGATQYF. Complete variable domain (other parts from reference TRBV7-2 and TRBJ2-3): GAGVSQSPSNKVTEKGKDVELRCDPISGHTALYWYRQSLGQGLEFLIYFQGNSAPDKSGLPSDRFSAERTGGSVSTLTIQRTQQEDSAVYLCASSPTGATQYFGPGTRLTVL.

This clonotype was counted between two and nine times. The chain employs TRBV12-3 or TRBV12-4 and TRBJ2-1; 7 bases map to TRBD2. After removal of 4 bases from V and 9 bases from J, the junction contained 12 bases not matched to a gene. There are 15 residues in the CDR3. For the CDR3, the DNA is TGTGCCAGCAGTTCTAGCGGCTTGGCCCCTCGTGAGCAGTTCTTC. Amino acid sequence: CASSSSGLAPREQFF.